This entry lists 32 T cell receptor beta chains sequenced from one sample in a study of blood T cell repertoires in COVID-19. Using immunoSEQ multiplex PCR, the repertoire was profiled, and TCRdb retains in-frame clones only, with some absent. The sample yields 90,000 to 150,000 clones, about 80% seen once. Sequenced: peripheral blood. These receptors all come from a woman of 80 years or more with acute or convalescent COVID-19.

The CDR3 spells CASSPAGRGNNEQFF. The CDR3 DNA reads as TGTGCCAGCAGCCCCGCCGGGCGGGGGAACAATGAGCAGTTCTTC. The chain links TRBV3-1 (or the pseudogene TRBV3-2) to TRBJ2-1, with 7 bases lining up with TRBD2. The CDR3 is 15 residues long. Germline CDR1 is LGHDT and CDR2 is YNNKEL (reference sequence). J lost 5 bases, V lost 4 bases, and 8 bases had no gene match.

V gene TRBV2 combines with J gene TRBJ1-6, with 8 positions matching TRBD1. The germline gives CDR1 SNHLY, CDR2 FYNNEI. V shed 2 bases and J 9 bases; nucleotides not matched to a gene: 6. The CDR3 totals 15 residues. The CDR3 DNA reads TGTGCCAGCAGTGAAAAGGACAGGGAATTTTCACCCCTCCACTTT. As protein: CASSEKDREFSPLHF.

The chain employs TRBV19 and TRBJ2-5; TRBD1 matches 11 bases. Per germline, CDR1 LNHDA and CDR2 SQIVND (reference sequence). With 6 bases clipped from V and 4 bases from J, the junction kept 4 bases outside the gene matches. The CDR3 length is 14 residues. The CDR3 coding sequence is TGTGCCAGTAGATTGGGACAGGGGGGAGAGACCCAGTACTTC. This codes for CASRLGQGGETQYF.

The chain carries TRBV30 and TRBJ1-2; TRBD1 is a possible D gene (6 bases). Per germline, CDR1 GTSNPN and CDR2 SVGIG (reference sequence). Trimming removed 3 bases from V and 3 bases from J, with 11 bases in between. The CDR3 is 13 residues long. This chain's CDR3 is CAWRTGLYYGYTF. The CDR3, as DNA: TGTGCCTGGAGGACAGGCCTTTACTATGGCTACACCTTC.

The chain combines TRBV6-5 with TRBJ1-2; TRBD1 is a possible D gene (6 bases). CDR1 is MNHEY, CDR2 SVGAGI, per germline. This CDR3 has 14 amino acids. V was cut by 2 bases and J by 8 bases, with 15 bases left in between. The CDR3: CASSYRRQERGYTF. The CDR3 nucleotides are TGTGCCAGCAGTTACCGGCGACAGGAGAGAGGCTACACCTTC.

This clone was recorded at least ten times. This chain uses TRBV5-1 with TRBJ2-5; 12 nucleotides agree with TRBD2. Germline CDR1 SGHRS, CDR2 YFSETQ. CDR3 size: 15 residues. The V segment lost 3 bases and the J segment 5 bases; nucleotides outside the gene matches: 5. In DNA, the CDR3 is TGCGCCAGCAGCTCCATGACTAGCGGGGGCGAGACCCAGTACTTC. Residues: CASSSMTSGGETQYF.

The rearrangement links TRBV28 to TRBJ1-1, with D tentatively TRBD1 (5 bases). Germline V gene lookup returns CDR1 MDHEN and CDR2 SYDVKM. Trimming took 5 bases from V and 4 from J, leaving 8 bases between them. This CDR3 has 12 residues. The CDR3 sequence: CASSLRVTEAFF. The CDR3 DNA follows: TGTGCCAGCAGTCTCAGGGTCACTGAAGCTTTCTTT.

V usage is TRBV6-1 and J usage is TRBJ1-6; 7 nucleotides line up with TRBD1. V dropped 2 bases and J dropped 5; count of bases not matched to a gene: 9. CDR1 and CDR2 (germline): MNHNS, SASEGT. CDR3 length: 17 residues. The CDR3 DNA is TGTGCCAGCAGTGAATTTGGTGGGACAGCTAATAATTCACCCCTCCACTTT. Encoded protein: CASSEFGGTANNSPLHF.

The table lists this clone with a count of one. The CDR3 spells CASSPASGGAEYEQYF. CDR3 sequence (DNA): TGTGCCAGCAGCCCCGCTAGCGGGGGGGCTGAGTACGAGCAGTACTTC. The chain has TRBV7-2 and TRBJ2-7; 12 nucleotides line up with TRBD2. This CDR3 region has 16 residues. Germline V gene sequence: CDR1 SGHTA, CDR2 FQGNSA. Trimming took 5 bases from V and 4 from J; bases not matched to a gene: 9. Combining the CDR3 with reference TRBV7-2 and TRBJ2-7 gives the whole variable domain GAGVSQSPSNKVTEKGKDVELRCDPISGHTALYWYRQSLGQGLEFLIYFQGNSAPDKSGLPSDRFSAERTGGSVSTLTIQRTQQEDSAVYLCASSPASGGAEYEQYFGPGTRLTVT.

The chain joins TRBV6-2 or TRBV6-3 to TRBJ2-7; a weak D match, TRBD1 (6 bases). Deletions cut 3 bases from V and 2 bases from J, with 14 bases between. CDR3 length equals 15 residues. Germline CDR1 MNHEY, CDR2 SVGEGT. The CDR3 protein is CASSYGGSFAYEQYF. Written as DNA, the CDR3 is TGTGCCAGCAGTTATGGGGGCTCCTTCGCCTACGAGCAGTACTTC.

The chain couples TRBV9 to TRBJ1-1; 7 nucleotides line up with TRBD1. There are 15 residues in the CDR3. Germline-derived CDR1 and CDR2 are SGDLS and YYNGEE. J gave up 1 base and V 3 bases, and 6 bases lay outside the gene matches. The CDR3 nucleotides read TGTGCCAGCAGCGCGAAGGGGGCGCAGAACACTGAAGCTTTCTTT. It codes for CASSAKGAQNTEAFF.

The chain uses TRBV5-1 and TRBJ2-1; D not resolved. The V and J ends lost 0 bases and 6 bases respectively, with 7 bases between them. The CDR3 sequence is 13 residues long. Germline CDR1 and CDR2: SGHRS and YFSETQ. The CDR3 nucleotides read TGCGCCAGCAGCTTGGCAGGCCCCAATGAGCAGTTCTTC. It yields the protein CASSLAGPNEQFF.

This chain joins TRBV18 and TRBJ1-2; maybe TRBD1 (5 bases). The length of the CDR3 is 15 residues. Germline V CDR1 and CDR2: KGHSH, LQKENI. V lost 3 bases and J lost 4, with 15 bases in between. CDR3 nucleotides: TGTGCCAGCTCACCCAGCGCGGGACTCATCTATGGCTACACCTTC. This sequence encodes CASSPSAGLIYGYTF.

The V gene is TRBV3-1 (or the pseudogene TRBV3-2), the J gene TRBJ2-5; TRBD2 matches 10 bases. Germline V lookup: CDR1 LGHDT, CDR2 YNNKEL (reference sequence). CDR3 length: 18 amino acids. Losses at the gene ends were 0 bases for V and 0 bases for J; bases not matched to a gene: 7. Here the CDR3 DNA reads TGTGCCAGCAGCCAAGATCCCCCAGCGGGGGGGTACCAAGAGACCCAGTACTTC. Its translation: CASSQDPPAGGYQETQYF.

The rearrangement joins TRBV2 to TRBJ1-2; 7 bases line up with TRBD1. There are 15 residues in the CDR3. Trimming cost V 4 bases and J 4 bases; bases outside gene matches: 9. The germline CDR1 and CDR2 sequences are SNHLY and FYNNEI. CDR3: CASSATGDGSYGYTF. The CDR3 DNA is TGTGCCAGCAGTGCCACAGGGGACGGGAGCTATGGCTACACCTTC.

V usage is TRBV2 and J usage is TRBJ1-2, with D hard to call. The CDR3 loop spans 13 amino acids. In germline, CDR1 is SNHLY, CDR2 FYNNEI. V lost 5 bases to trimming and J lost 5 bases, with 12 bases between them. CDR3 in amino acids: CASSPGKRYGYTF. CDR3 nucleotides: TGTGCCAGCAGTCCGGGAAAAAGATATGGCTACACCTTC.

This sequence joins TRBV2 and TRBJ2-7, with 7 bases fitting TRBD1. The V gene end was trimmed by 6 bases and the J gene end by 6 bases; junction bases not matched to a gene: 8. The CDR3 consists of 13 residues. The germline V gene has CDR1 SNHLY and CDR2 FYNNEI. CDR3 bases: TGTGCCAGCAGGACGGACAGGCGAGCCGAGCAGTACTTC. This sequence encodes CASRTDRRAEQYF.

The V gene is TRBV5-4, the J gene TRBJ1-2; D unclear. This CDR3 is built from 15 residues. Trimming shortened V by 4 bases and J by 5 bases, and 18 bases separated the two germline ends. Germline lookup yields CDR1 SGHNT and CDR2 YYREEE (reference sequence). CDR3 coding DNA: TGTGCCAGCAGCGAGGTGGGAGGCTTTACGTATGGCTACACCTTC. It codes for CASSEVGGFTYGYTF.

This rearrangement joins TRBV5-6 to TRBJ2-7, with a tentative D call TRBD2 (5 bases). V was cut by 5 bases and J by 0 bases, with 15 bases left in between. Germline lookup yields CDR1 SGHDT and CDR2 YYEEEE. The CDR3 is made up of 15 amino acids. As DNA, the CDR3 is TGTGCCAGCAGTCGAGGACTTTCCCTCTCCTACGAGCAGTACTTC. Translating it yields CASSRGLSLSYEQYF.

This clone was seen more than once but under ten times. The DNA for the CDR3 is TGTGCCAGCAGCTTAGCCGGGGTTGGCTATAATTCACCCCTCCACTTT. As protein: CASSLAGVGYNSPLHF. J is TRBJ1-6 and V is TRBV7-3; D is uncertain. Germline values: CDR1 SGHTA, CDR2 FQGTGA. This CDR3 has 16 residues. V was pared by 2 bases and J by 3 bases, with 11 bases between. The full variable domain, with the rest looked up from reference TRBV7-3 and TRBJ1-6, is GAGVSQTPSNKVTEKGKYVELRCDPISGHTALYWYRQSLGQGPEFLIYFQGTGAADDSGLPNDRFFAVRPEGSVSTLKIQRTERGDSAVYLCASSLAGVGYNSPLHFGNGTRLTVT.

In its sample, this clone was seen once. The gene calls are TRBV6-2 or TRBV6-3 and TRBJ1-1; TRBD1 matches 8 bases. The germline V gene has CDR1 MNHEY and CDR2 SVGEGT. This CDR3 has 16 amino acids. Trimming took 4 bases from V and 0 from J; bases not matched to a gene: 7. In nucleotides, the CDR3 is TGTGCCAGCAGTTTCTCTTTGGACAGGGTGAACACTGAAGCTTTCTTT. Encoded protein: CASSFSLDRVNTEAFF.

J is TRBJ2-7 and V is TRBV18; perhaps TRBD1 as D (6 bases). Germline V lookup: CDR1 KGHSH, CDR2 LQKENI. V was clipped by 3 bases and J by 3 bases, with 30 bases between them. CDR3 length: 20 residues. CDR3: CASSPQKVLSQGSNFYEQYF. The CDR3 DNA reads TGTGCCAGCTCACCTCAAAAAGTTTTAAGCCAGGGGTCCAACTTCTACGAGCAGTACTTC.

The chain is built from TRBV30 and TRBJ1-5; D is unresolved. Germline lookup yields CDR1 GTSNPN and CDR2 SVGIG (reference sequence). With 4 bases removed from V and 6 bases from J, the gap between germline ends came to 16 bases. This CDR3 comprises 14 residues. CDR3 amino acids: CAWNRGVATQPQHF. The DNA of the CDR3 is TGTGCCTGGAACCGAGGAGTAGCCACTCAGCCCCAGCATTTT.

The CDR3 region is CASSFYATDSNQPQHF. In DNA, the CDR3 is TGTGCCAGCAGCTTCTACGCAACCGATAGCAATCAGCCCCAGCATTTT. J is TRBJ1-5 and V is TRBV7-2, with D unclear. Per germline, CDR1 SGHTA and CDR2 FQGNSA. The CDR3 loop spans 16 amino acids. The ends were cut back, 3 bases at V and 0 bases at J, with 12 bases in the middle.

The CDR3 DNA sequence: TGTGCCACCAGTGGGGGCGCGAACACCGGGGAGCTGTTTTTT. Translated: CATSGGANTGELFF. This rearrangement joins TRBV24-1 to TRBJ2-2; D may be TRBD1 (5 bases). Deletions cut 5 bases from V and 0 bases from J, with 6 bases between. The CDR3 consists of 14 residues. Germline-derived CDR1 and CDR2 are KGHDR and SFDVKD.

The chain combines TRBV14 with TRBJ2-1; 12 bases agree with TRBD2. CDR3 length: 17 residues. Germline CDR1 SGHDN, CDR2 FVKESK. The J segment lost 4 bases and the V segment lost 1 base, leaving 5 bases of the junction unmatched. This CDR3 reads CASSQAVTSGGYNEQFF. CDR3 DNA sequence: TGTGCCAGCAGCCAAGCCGTTACTAGCGGGGGGTACAATGAGCAGTTCTTC.

A word on this clone: This specimen includes other DNA sequences encoding the same CDR3. The chain couples TRBV25-1 to TRBJ1-2; weak D call: TRBD1 (6 bases). With 1 base removed from V and 2 bases from J, the gap between germline ends came to 8 bases. CDR3 length: 14 residues. Germline V CDR1 and CDR2: MGHDK, SYGVNS. CDR3 sequence (DNA): TGTGCCAGCAGTGAATGGGGGGGCAACTATGGCTACACCTTC. Amino acid sequence: CASSEWGGNYGYTF.

This clone has more than one count but fewer than ten. V is TRBV4-1 and J is TRBJ2-7; D perhaps matches TRBD2 (6 bases). CDR1 and CDR2 from the germline V gene are MGHRA and YSYEKL. V dropped 4 bases and J dropped 7 bases, with 17 bases sitting between them. The CDR3 has 14 residues. CDR3 nucleotide sequence: TGCGCCAGCAGCCCGCTAACCGGTGGGGGGGAGCAGTACTTC. Translated, it gives CASSPLTGGGEQYF.

This chain links TRBV5-5 with TRBJ1-5; D is unresolved. Germline V gene sequence: CDR1 SGHKS, CDR2 YYEKEE (reference sequence). V was clipped by 4 bases and J by 1 base, with 6 bases between them. This CDR3 is 13 amino acids long. CDR3 DNA: TGTGCCAGCAGCCCCCAGAGCAATCAGCCCCAGCATTTT. The encoded protein is CASSPQSNQPQHF.

V is TRBV30 and J is TRBJ1-2; 7 nucleotides agree with TRBD1. Germline V lookup: CDR1 GTSNPN, CDR2 SVGIG (reference sequence). The CDR3 loop spans 11 amino acids. After removal of 2 bases from V and 10 bases from J, the junction contained 4 bases not matched to a gene. CDR3 region: CAWSSGGYYTF. CDR3 nucleotides: TGTGCCTGGAGTTCAGGGGGTTACTACACCTTC. The variable domain in full, with the rest retrieved from reference TRBV30 and TRBJ1-2, is SQTIHQWPATLVQPVGSPLSLECTVEGTSNPNLYWYRQAAGRGLQLLFYSVGIGQISSEVPQNLSASRPQDRQFILSSKKLLLSDSGFYLCAWSSGGYYTFGSGTRLTVV.

The chain carries TRBV7-2 and TRBJ2-1; maybe TRBD2 (6 bases). Germline CDR1 and CDR2: SGHTA and FQGNSA. The length of the CDR3 is 16 residues. Trimming removed 0 bases at V and 4 bases at J, with 13 bases between. The CDR3 coding sequence is TGTGCCAGCAGCTTAGCGCCGCGGGGCACATACAATGAGCAGTTCTTC. Translation gives CASSLAPRGTYNEQFF.

This clone was observed a few times. This sequence joins TRBV7-2 and TRBJ2-4; 7 nucleotides align to TRBD1. The J segment lost 0 bases and the V segment lost 5 bases, leaving 16 bases of the junction unmatched. Germline CDR1 SGHTA, CDR2 FQGNSA. The CDR3 loop spans 19 amino acids. CDR3 region: CASSPGFVTGELAKNIQYF. The CDR3 nucleotides read TGTGCCAGCAGCCCAGGCTTCGTTACAGGGGAACTAGCCAAAAACATTCAGTACTTC.